Sequencing of this TCR beta chain was carried out in a study of blood T cell repertoires in COVID-19. Study-level background: PBMCs, B-cell-depleted T cells, or T cells provided the cDNA or gDNA that made up the material.

Original handling: For nucleated cells, counts were estimated from reference gene primer amplification. TCRdb's copy holds only in-frame clones and misses some; the assay was immunoSEQ multiplex PCR. The V and J calls and clone size were taken over from that table, and D and trimming were inferred from the DNA. Among approximately 260,000 clones listed, about nine tenths were seen once. The CDR3 contains 14 residues. V shed 3 bases, J shed 9 bases, and the junction held 7 bases outside the gene matches. Looked up from germline, CDR1 is SQVTM and CDR2 is ANQGSEA. Sequencing was done on a sample of PBMCs or T cells enriched from blood (not recorded which). The TCR sequence derives from a woman in her twenties or thirties with acute COVID-19. The chain couples TRBV29-1 to TRBJ1-6; 8 nucleotides match TRBD1. The DNA of the CDR3 is TGCAGCGTTGAGCGGACAGGGAAGACTTCACCCCTCCACTTT. It specifies CSVERTGKTSPLHF. Together with reference TRBV29-1 and TRBJ1-6, the CDR3 gives the full variable domain: SAVISQKPSRDICQRGTSLTIQCQVDSQVTMMFWYRQQPGQSLTLIATANQGSEATYESGFVIDKFPISRPNLTFSTLTVSNMSPEDSSIYLCSVERTGKTSPLHFGNGTRLTVT.